Listed below are T cell receptor beta chains from one sample, sequenced in a study of pediatric ulcerative colitis. Profiled with immunoSEQ multiplex PCR; TCRdb holds only in-frame clones, not every one. The table includes 59,000 or so clones, around 80% detected once. The sample consisted of blood. These receptors originate from a boy aged 5-17 years with moderate ulcerative colitis. The CDR3 runs from the conserved cysteine through the conserved F or W. A D gene is named only where the DNA matches it firmly. Size is omitted from some rows. Given values are once, few, many or a class for expanded clones.

d_call cdr3_length clone_size j_call v_call cdr3_aa
. 15 . TRBJ1-3 TRBV28 CASSFRGVSGNTIYF
. 11 few TRBJ2-3 TRBV7-9 CASSFADTQYF
TRBD1 14 . TRBJ2-7 TRBV12-5 CASGFGTGVGEQYF
TRBD1 13 few TRBJ1-2 TRBV19 CASSTTGAYGYTF
. 14 . TRBJ1-1 TRBV9 CASSPDGRADEAFF
TRBD1 16 . TRBJ1-2 TRBV5-4 CASTLGDTGGYYGYTF
. 14 . TRBJ1-2 TRBV5-6 CASSRGMTPYGYTF
. 12 . TRBJ2-7 TRBV5-1 CASSLTSYEQYF
. 15 . TRBJ1-1 TRBV7-9 CASSLPRVGVAEAFF
. 15 . TRBJ1-2 TRBV19 CASSSLDWTLEGYTF
. 16 . TRBJ2-6 TRBV7-5 CVRSLFWLTGANVLTF
TRBD1 13 . TRBJ2-7 TRBV29-1 CSVEGRGQYEQYF
. 15 . TRBJ2-7 TRBV6-5 CASSYLGRGGREQYF
. 15 . TRBJ2-5 TRBV30 CAWSVTAGLQETQYF
. 12 . TRBJ2-5 TRBV18 CASSPTGETQYF
TRBD2 20 once TRBJ2-3 TRBV9 CASSVGLAGTRMIFTDTQYF
. 14 . TRBJ2-7 TRBV6-6 CASSYSSTVEEQYF
TRBD1 16 once TRBJ1-1 TRBV4-2 CASSQEGQVTNTEAFF
. 13 . TRBJ1-1 TRBV30 CAWSVGPSTEAFF
. 15 once TRBJ1-1 TRBV25-1 CASSPLGPLNTEAFF
. 14 few TRBJ1-2 TRBV19 CASSDPGRNYGYTF
. 15 . TRBJ2-5 TRBV30 CAWSGVRGSQETQYF
TRBD1 15 . TRBJ1-1 TRBV19 CASSILGTGYTEAFF
. 12 . TRBJ1-1 TRBV7-2 CASSLHTTEAFF
. 12 . TRBJ1-1 TRBV5-6 CASSLRRPEAFF
TRBD1 16 . TRBJ2-6 TRBV4-2 CASSLTGTSGANVLTF
. 15 . TRBJ1-5 TRBV6-5 CASSPEPEKNQPQHF
TRBD1 16 . TRBJ1-2 TRBV25-1 CASSELGQGYNYGYTF
. 13 . TRBJ1-2 TRBV10-3 CAITTPGSYGYTF
. 13 . TRBJ2-5 TRBV18 CASSRGRQETQYF
TRBD2 13 once TRBJ2-1 TRBV5-1 CASSIILANEQFF
. 15 few TRBJ2-7 TRBV7-9 CASSPMGSPGYEQYF
. 15 . TRBJ1-1 TRBV2 CASSAGRVGSTEAFF
. 15 . TRBJ2-3 TRBV7-9 CASSLDSGITDTQYF
. 16 . TRBJ2-3 TRBV7-8 CASNKNSPTSIRTQYF
. 13 once TRBJ2-1 TRBV7-9 CASSFQGRNEQFF
TRBD1 17 . TRBJ2-5 TRBV5-4 CASSLGRRDRVGETQYF
. 17 few TRBJ1-3 TRBV5-1 CASSLRAGKFLAHTIYF
. 16 . TRBJ2-2 TRBV4-1 CASSQDRVRNAGELFF
TRBD1 16 . TRBJ1-2 TRBV18 CASSPLTGEYGYGYTF
TRBD1 13 . TRBJ2-4 TRBV30 CAWDTGTGAPRYF
. 14 . TRBJ2-3 TRBV5-8 CASSLAVATDTQYF
. 11 . TRBJ2-7 TRBV5-8 CASSWTYEQYF